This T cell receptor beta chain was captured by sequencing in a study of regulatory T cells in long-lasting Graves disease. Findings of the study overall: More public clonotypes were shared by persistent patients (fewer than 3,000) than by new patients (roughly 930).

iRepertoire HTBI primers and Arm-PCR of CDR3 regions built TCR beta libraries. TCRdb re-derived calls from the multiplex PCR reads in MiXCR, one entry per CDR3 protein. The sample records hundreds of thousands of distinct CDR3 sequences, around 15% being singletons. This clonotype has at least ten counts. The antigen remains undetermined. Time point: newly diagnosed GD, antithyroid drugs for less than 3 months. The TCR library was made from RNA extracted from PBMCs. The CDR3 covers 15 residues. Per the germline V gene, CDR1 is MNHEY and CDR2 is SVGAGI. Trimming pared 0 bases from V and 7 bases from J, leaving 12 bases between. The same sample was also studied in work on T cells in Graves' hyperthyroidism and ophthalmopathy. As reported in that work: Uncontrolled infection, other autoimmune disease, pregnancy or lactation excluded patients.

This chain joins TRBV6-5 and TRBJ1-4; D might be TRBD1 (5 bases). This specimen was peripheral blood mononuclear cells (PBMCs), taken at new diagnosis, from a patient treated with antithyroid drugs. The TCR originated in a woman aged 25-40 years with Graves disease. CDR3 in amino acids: CASSYSPGTGEKLFF. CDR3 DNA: TGTGCCAGCAGTTACTCCCCCGGGACGGGTGAAAAACTGTTTTTT.